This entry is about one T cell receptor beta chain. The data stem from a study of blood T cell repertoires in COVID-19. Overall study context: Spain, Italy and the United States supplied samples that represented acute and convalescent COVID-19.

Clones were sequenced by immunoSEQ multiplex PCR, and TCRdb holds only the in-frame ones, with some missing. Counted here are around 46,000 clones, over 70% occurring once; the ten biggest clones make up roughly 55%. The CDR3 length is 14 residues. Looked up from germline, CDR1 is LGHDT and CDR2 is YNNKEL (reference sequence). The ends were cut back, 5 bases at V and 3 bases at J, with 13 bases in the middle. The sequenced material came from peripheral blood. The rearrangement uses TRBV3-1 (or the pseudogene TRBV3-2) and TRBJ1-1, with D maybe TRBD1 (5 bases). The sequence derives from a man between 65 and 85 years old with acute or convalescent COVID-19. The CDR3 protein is CASSYSDRDTEAFF. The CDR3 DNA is TGTGCCAGCAGCTATAGTGACAGAGACACTGAAGCTTTCTTT.